These T cell receptor beta chains were read from a single sample in a study of blood T cell repertoires in COVID-19. Method: immunoSEQ multiplex PCR; TCRdb's copy keeps in-frame clones and lacks some. The table lists 150,000 to 200,000 clones, roughly nine tenths of them singletons. The material sequenced was peripheral blood. The receptors stem from an older woman with acute or convalescent COVID-19. Both conserved end residues are part of each CDR3. D genes are given only for firm matches.

TRBD2,TRBV19,CASTPGLADTGELFF
-,TRBV6-2/TRBV6-3,CASSYGSGGPRADTQYF
TRBD1,TRBV7-9,CASSSDIQGARASPLHF
TRBD1,TRBV3-1/TRBV3-2,CASSLFPGQGTNTEAFF
TRBD1,TRBV2,CASSTGGQGSYTF
-,TRBV12-5,CASGLAQSRDKNTEAFF
TRBD1,TRBV29-1,CSVVAGTGFGGELFF
-,TRBV7-9,CASRGSADGELFF
TRBD2,TRBV5-4,CASSFSRGAYNEQFF
TRBD2,TRBV7-6,CASSELTGGGQYF
-,TRBV6-6,CASSPSSRANVLTF
-,TRBV2,CASRGRGTEAFF
-,TRBV27,CASRLTGSIGYTF
TRBD2,TRBV4-1,CASSQEGGRAYEQYF
-,TRBV5-4,CASSTGGTGTNEKLFF
TRBD1,TRBV19,CASTETGAETEAFF
-,TRBV28,CASSFRQLTDTQYF
-,TRBV3-1/TRBV3-2,CASSPVGVNTGELFF
TRBD1,TRBV6-5,CASSNRQGANYGYTF
-,TRBV6-5,CASRLGRTRGYTF
-,TRBV21-1,CAYPQDRSKGYTF
-,TRBV5-5,CASVVEAGNTIYF
TRBD2,TRBV5-1,CASSIGLAGAAEQYF
-,TRBV3-1/TRBV3-2,CASSQLTEAFF
-,TRBV6-2/TRBV6-3,CASSSRDWLGETQYF
-,TRBV6-5,CASKPMLTQLGEQYF
TRBD2,TRBV28,CASSPGGRQRDTQYF
-,TRBV6-2/TRBV6-3,CASSSPAGARTKYNEQFF
-,TRBV10-3,CAISDDRQRGYTF
-,TRBV19,CASGHSAYEQYF
TRBD2,TRBV19,CASSGRDTGELFF
-,TRBV7-9,CASSLASLQPQHF
TRBD2,TRBV19,CATLSGRAYEQYF
-,TRBV10-3,CAISDVNTEAFF
-,TRBV7-9,CASSLAFDSTVIYEQYF
TRBD1,TRBV5-1,CASSYSAGTGDTGELFF
TRBD1,TRBV19,CASSIMGQGSYEQYF
TRBD2,TRBV7-9,CASSLRGAGVSGELFF
TRBD1,TRBV28,CASRRTGGGSPLHF
TRBD1,TRBV28,CASSTGQSSSGNTIYF
TRBD2,TRBV24-1,CATSDLSGAGNNEQFF
TRBD2,TRBV9,CASSVALADTGGELFF
-,TRBV2,CASTFQGNTEAFF
-,TRBV24-1,CATLIRGDYGYTF
TRBD2,TRBV6-2/TRBV6-3,CASSAARLAGSNEQFF
-,TRBV7-9,CASSSPSSYEQYF
-,TRBV27,CASSFRTAYEQYF
TRBD1,TRBV11-3,CASSLRTGTSPLHF
-,TRBV14,CASSLASSGNTIYF
-,TRBV28,CASTLVGAAGNTIYF
-,TRBV5-1,CASSPNGVNTGELFF
TRBD2,TRBV15,CATSRPGLAGGHEQYF
-,TRBV2,CASSTILIQPQHF
TRBD1,TRBV5-5,CASTLRDRVNEKLFF
-,TRBV5-1,CASSLWVGDQPQHF
TRBD1,TRBV5-4,CASSSLDRERGGTDTQYF
TRBD1,TRBV5-1,CASSLAIGTGDGYTF
-,TRBV6-1,CASSEAWGGGIHEQFF
-,TRBV5-6,CASSLRGKGNQPQHF